The 29 T cell receptor beta chains presented below share a single source sample, sequenced in a study of cytomegalovirus exposure and HLA in healthy donors. 60 Vbeta and 13 Jbeta primers were used in PCR. Assay used: immunoSEQ multiplex PCR; TCRdb lists only in-frame clones, some missing. Of about 190,000 clones in the sample, over 70% were seen once. Sequenced sample: PBMCs. The receptors here all came from a woman under 30 in good health and CMV-seropositive.

The V and J genes are TRBV6-6 and TRBJ1-1; D is unresolved. The CDR3 has 11 residues. Germline CDR1 MNHNY, CDR2 SVGAGI (reference sequence). V lost 4 bases and J lost 5, with 5 bases in between. Here the CDR3 reads CASSSETEAFF. In DNA, the CDR3 is TGTGCCAGCAGTTCGGAGACTGAAGCTTTCTTT.

This chain uses TRBV29-1 with TRBJ1-4; 9 bases map to TRBD1. Looked up from germline, CDR1 is SQVTM and CDR2 is ANQGSEA. The ends lost 5 bases at V and 4 bases at J; junction bases unmatched: 8. The CDR3 sequence is 15 residues long. The CDR3 loop reads CSVKTGQGLNEKLFF. CDR3 DNA: TGCAGCGTTAAAACCGGACAGGGGCTTAATGAAAAACTGTTTTTT.

J is TRBJ1-2 and V is TRBV2; D perhaps matches TRBD1 (5 bases). V lost 7 bases and J 4 bases, leaving 16 bases between the germline ends. Germline lookup yields CDR1 SNHLY and CDR2 FYNNEI. The CDR3 is 14 amino acids. CDR3 sequence reads: CASTPAGGIYGYTF. In nucleotides, the CDR3 is TGTGCCAGCACCCCGGCCGGGGGGATCTATGGCTACACCTTC.

The sample holds a few counts of this clone. The V call is TRBV4-3, the J call TRBJ1-5; D possibly corresponds to TRBD1 (6 bases). V dropped 2 bases and J dropped 6 bases, with 17 bases sitting between them. The length of the CDR3 is 16 residues. In germline, CDR1 is LGHNA, CDR2 YSLEER. This CDR3 is CASSQRWSGGGQPQHF. The CDR3 nucleotides are TGCGCCAGCAGCCAAAGGTGGTCGGGGGGCGGTCAGCCCCAGCATTTT.

The chain's CDR3 is CASSLPGKLFF. Written as DNA, the CDR3 is TGTGCCAGCAGCCTACCGGGAAAACTGTTTTTT. V usage is TRBV7-9 and J usage is TRBJ1-4; D gene unclear. V lost 5 bases and J lost 10, with 8 bases in between. This CDR3 is built from 11 residues. Germline V CDR1 and CDR2: SEHNR, FQNEAQ (reference sequence).

This clone appeared once. The chain uses TRBV6-5 and TRBJ1-2; 10 bases are shared with TRBD1. The CDR3 has 14 residues. V shed 6 bases and J 4 bases; nucleotides not matched to a gene: 5. Germline V gene lookup returns CDR1 MNHEY and CDR2 SVGAGI. CDR3 region: CASSSGTGVYGYTF. CDR3 DNA sequence: TGTGCCAGCAGCTCCGGGACAGGGGTCTATGGCTACACCTTC.

The chain recombines TRBV21-1 with TRBJ2-5; the table's D gene call, TRBD2, was not cross checked with the DNA. TRBV21-1 is tagged as a pseudogene. The CDR3 runs 10 residues. CDR3 bases: TGTGCCAGCTTACGGGAGACCCAGTACTTC. Protein sequence: CASLRETQYF.

The rearrangement uses TRBV28 and TRBJ1-6; perhaps TRBD1 as D (5 bases). Germline CDR1 is MDHEN and CDR2 is SYDVKM. V was clipped by 6 bases and J by 7 bases, with 7 bases between them. This CDR3 has 12 amino acids. CDR3 protein: CASRPGNSPLHF. The CDR3 DNA follows: TGTGCCAGCAGGCCAGGGAATTCACCCCTCCACTTT.

The chain employs TRBV9 and TRBJ2-2; 10 bases match TRBD2. Losses at the gene ends were 0 bases for V and 5 bases for J; bases not matched to a gene: 7. This CDR3 spans 17 amino acids. Germline V gene lookup returns CDR1 SGDLS and CDR2 YYNGEE. The CDR3 nucleotides are TGTGCCAGCAGCGTAGATCCTTTTAGCGGGGGGACCGGGGAGCTGTTTTTT. The encoded protein is CASSVDPFSGGTGELFF.

The rearrangement links TRBV4-1 to TRBJ1-2, with 8 bases matching TRBD1. The V segment lost 0 bases and the J segment 4 bases; nucleotides outside the gene matches: 7. This CDR3 contains 16 residues. The germline CDR1 and CDR2 sequences are MGHRA and YSYEKL. The CDR3 sequence: CASSQDRAGGAYGYTF. The DNA for the CDR3 is TGCGCCAGCAGCCAAGATCGGGCAGGGGGCGCCTATGGCTACACCTTC.

J is TRBJ1-5 and V is TRBV5-6, with D unresolved. Trimming cost V 1 base and J 5 bases, with 16 bases left between them. The germline gives CDR1 SGHDT, CDR2 YYEEEE. CDR3 length: 16 amino acids. DNA of the CDR3: TGTGCCAGCAGCTTGTTTGGCGGCGAGGAATATCAGCCCCAGCATTTT. Protein sequence: CASSLFGGEEYQPQHF.

The chain carries TRBV10-2 and TRBJ2-1; a possible D gene is TRBD2 (6 bases). Germline V gene data show CDR1 as WSHSY and CDR2 as SAAADI. Trimming removed 8 bases from V and 3 bases from J, with 14 bases in between. The CDR3 loop spans 14 amino acids. CDR3 residues: CASGATRYYNEQFF. The CDR3 region has the DNA TGCGCCAGCGGGGCGACTAGGTACTACAATGAGCAGTTCTTC.

V usage is TRBV2 and J usage is TRBJ1-6, with a tentative D call TRBD1 (5 bases). The V gene lost 4 bases and the J gene lost 8 bases, with 15 bases spanning the gap. This CDR3 spans 15 amino acids. Germline V gene data show CDR1 as SNHLY and CDR2 as FYNNEI. CDR3 loop: CASSVQGGRDSPLHF. CDR3 DNA sequence: TGTGCCAGCAGTGTTCAGGGAGGCAGGGATTCACCCCTCCACTTT.

The rearrangement links TRBV6-5 to TRBJ1-5; no clear D gene. The length of the CDR3 is 14 residues. V was clipped by 6 bases and J by 5 bases, with 14 bases between them. Germline V lookup: CDR1 MNHEY, CDR2 SVGAGI. The CDR3: CASSPRAPDQPQHF. The CDR3 DNA reads as TGTGCCAGCAGCCCGAGGGCGCCCGATCAGCCCCAGCATTTT.

The chain uses TRBV30 and TRBJ2-7; TRBD1 matches 7 bases. Trimming removed 4 bases from V and 4 bases from J; junction bases left unmatched: 4. The CDR3 totals 12 residues. The germline V gene has CDR1 GTSNPN and CDR2 SVGIG (reference sequence). The CDR3: CAWNTGVYEQYF. CDR3 DNA: TGTGCCTGGAATACAGGGGTATACGAGCAGTACTTC.

The chain combines TRBV15 with TRBJ1-5; a weak D match, TRBD1 (5 bases). V was trimmed by 3 bases and J by 1 base, leaving 13 bases between them. From germline, CDR1 is LNHNV and CDR2 YYDKDF (reference sequence). The CDR3 is 16 residues long. The CDR3 DNA reads TGTGCCACCAGCAGCCTTAGGGGAGGGAGCAATCAGCCCCAGCATTTT. It encodes CATSSLRGGSNQPQHF.

V is TRBV2 and J is TRBJ2-3, with 12 bases fitting TRBD2. The CDR3 consists of 14 residues. V was clipped by 10 bases and J by 3 bases; unmatched bases: 5. Germline CDR1 reads SNHLY; CDR2 reads FYNNEI. The DNA of the CDR3 is TGTGCCACCGGACTAGCGGGGAGTACAGATACGCAGTATTTT. It yields the protein CATGLAGSTDTQYF.

The gene calls are TRBV5-1 and TRBJ2-6; a weak D match, TRBD2 (6 bases). Trimming shortened V by 0 bases and J by 2 bases, and 15 bases separated the two germline ends. From germline, CDR1 is SGHRS and CDR2 YFSETQ. CDR3 length: 18 residues. The CDR3 DNA follows: TGCGCCAGCAGCTTGGCCGGGCTCGGAGGGGCTGGGGCCAACGTCCTGACTTTC. It codes for CASSLAGLGGAGANVLTF.

Details on this clone: Other DNA sequences within the sample encode an identical CDR3. This chain joins TRBV29-1 and TRBJ1-2, with 7 bases identical to TRBD1. The J segment lost 2 bases and the V segment lost 7 bases, leaving 7 bases of the junction unmatched. CDR1 and CDR2 from the germline V gene are SQVTM and ANQGSEA. The CDR3 is 13 amino acids. The CDR3 DNA reads as TGCAGCGGCCGAACAGGGGCCAACTATGGCTACACCTTC. This translates into CSGRTGANYGYTF.

The V gene is TRBV6-4, the J gene TRBJ2-3; 7 bases map to TRBD1. With 0 bases clipped from V and 6 bases from J, the junction kept 6 bases outside the gene matches. CDR3 length: 15 amino acids. CDR1 is MRHNA and CDR2 is SNTAGT in the germline V gene. The CDR3 nucleotides are TGTGCCAGCAGTGACTCGAGAGGGGGCGTCGATACGCAGTATTTT. It yields the protein CASSDSRGGVDTQYF.

The chain links TRBV4-1 to TRBJ2-2; 11 bases fit TRBD1. The CDR3 has 14 amino acids. The V and J ends lost 4 bases and 6 bases, in that order; junction bases with no gene match: 1. In germline, CDR1 is MGHRA, CDR2 YSYEKL. The CDR3 sequence: CASSLGQGAGELFF. CDR3 bases: TGCGCCAGCAGCCTGGGACAGGGGGCCGGGGAGCTGTTTTTT.

This chain links TRBV27 with TRBJ2-4; no definite D call. The germline V gene encodes CDR1 MNHEY and CDR2 SMNVEV (reference sequence). This CDR3 contains 18 residues. Deletions cut 4 bases from V and 1 base from J, with 20 bases between. CDR3: CASSSPSRVPLAKNIQYF. The CDR3 nucleotides are TGTGCCAGCAGTTCCCCGTCCCGGGTCCCTCTGGCCAAAAACATTCAGTACTTC.

The chain carries TRBV30 and TRBJ2-3; TRBD1 might be the D (8 bases). CDR3 length: 13 residues. Germline V gene lookup returns CDR1 GTSNPN and CDR2 SVGIG (reference sequence). V was cut by 4 bases and J by 4 bases, with 12 bases left in between. CDR3 nucleotides: TGTGCCTGGAACAGGGGGGGCGCAGATACGCAGTATTTT. Protein: CAWNRGGADTQYF.

The CDR3 nucleotides are TGTGCCAGCAGTTACAGGGAGGGTAATCAGCCCCAGCATTTT. The encoded protein is CASSYREGNQPQHF. The gene calls are TRBV28 and TRBJ1-5; TRBD1 is a possible D gene (6 bases). The CDR3 runs 14 residues. Germline CDR1 reads MDHEN; CDR2 reads SYDVKM. Trimming cost V 4 bases and J 4 bases, with 11 bases left between them.

The chain employs TRBV27 and TRBJ2-5; 8 positions match TRBD1. This CDR3 is 15 amino acids long. CDR1 and CDR2 (germline): MNHEY, SMNVEV (reference sequence). After removal of 1 base from V and 2 bases from J, the junction contained 3 bases not matched to a gene. CDR3 bases: TGTGCCAGCAGTTTATTCGGACAGGGACAAGAGACCCAGTACTTC. It is translated as CASSLFGQGQETQYF.

The DNA of the CDR3 is TGTGCCAGCAGGGACCAGGGGAGTCCTCAGCCCCAGCATTTT. Encoded protein: CASRDQGSPQPQHF. The gene calls are TRBV6-1 and TRBJ1-5; tentative D call: TRBD1 (6 bases). Germline V gene lookup returns CDR1 MNHNS and CDR2 SASEGT. The CDR3 sequence is 14 residues long. Deletions cut 6 bases from V and 6 bases from J, with 15 bases between.

The V call is TRBV5-6, the J call TRBJ2-5, with TRBD1 identical over 10 bases. Germline trimming cut 2 bases from V and 4 bases from J; bases unmatched to any gene: 2. The CDR3 contains 14 residues. Germline V gene lookup returns CDR1 SGHDT and CDR2 YYEEEE. In DNA, the CDR3 is TGTGCCAGCAGCTTCTGGGACAGGGGAGAGACCCAGTACTTC. Protein sequence: CASSFWDRGETQYF. The whole variable domain, filled in from reference TRBV5-6 and TRBJ2-5, reads DAGVTQSPTHLIKTRGQQVTLRCSPKSGHDTVSWYQQALGQGPQFIFQYYEEEERQRGNFPDRFSGHQFPNYSSELNVNALLLGDSALYLCASSFWDRGETQYFGPGTRLLVL.

The chain uses TRBV5-1 and TRBJ2-1, with D perhaps TRBD1 (5 bases). CDR1 and CDR2 from the germline V gene are SGHRS and YFSETQ. The V and J ends lost 5 bases and 4 bases respectively, with 25 bases between them. The CDR3 has 18 residues. In nucleotides, the CDR3 is TGCGCCAGCAGAGACAGCCTCAAACTCATTCAGAAGTACAATGAGCAGTTCTTC. Translation: CASRDSLKLIQKYNEQFF.

This rearrangement joins TRBV5-1 to TRBJ2-3; the match to TRBD2 covers 14 bases. CDR3 size: 16 residues. Unmatched junction bases numbered 9, after V lost 7 bases and J lost 5 bases. The V gene's germline CDR1 is SGHRS and CDR2 YFSETQ. For the CDR3, the DNA is TGCGCCAGCGACCCCGGGACTAGCGGGGGAGTAGATACGCAGTATTTT. This codes for CASDPGTSGGVDTQYF.